Listed below are T cell receptor beta chains from one sample, sequenced in a study of beta chain features in type 1 diabetes. Sequencing was performed with immunoSEQ multiplex PCR; in TCRdb, only in-frame clones are kept and a portion is missing. Of roughly 140,000 clones in the sample, about 7.3% were seen once. Sequencing was performed on central memory CD4+ T cells from blood. Receptor source: a young man in good health. CDR3s include the opening cysteine and the closing phenylalanine or tryptophan. Fields, in order: V gene, J gene, D gene, clone size, CDR3 DNA, CDR3 protein. D genes are given only for firm matches. Size is omitted from some rows. Given values are once, few, many or a class for expanded clones.

>TRBV7-2|TRBJ1-2|NA|few
TGTGCCAGCAGCCGAATGCCCAGGGACTATGGCTACACCTTC
CASSRMPRDYGYTF
>TRBV11-1|TRBJ2-3|NA|few
TGTGCCAGCAGCTTCTCGCCTGTGTCGGCAGATACGCAGTATTTT
CASSFSPVSADTQYF
>TRBV5-1|TRBJ2-5|NA|NA
TGCGCCAGCAGCCCCGGGGCTAGCGTACAAGAGACCCAGTACTTC
CASSPGASVQETQYF
>TRBV13|TRBJ2-3|NA|NA
TGTGCCAGCAGCCATCCGGGACTCCGCGGGACAGATACGCAGTATTTT
CASSHPGLRGTDTQYF
>TRBV5-1|TRBJ1-2|NA|few
TGCGCCAGCAGCTTGGAAGTCGGGGTTGGCTACACCTTC
CASSLEVGVGYTF
>TRBV7-9|TRBJ1-3|NA|NA
TGTGCCAGCAGCTTAGCGGGGCAGATCTCTGGAAACACCATATATTTT
CASSLAGQISGNTIYF
>TRBV18|TRBJ2-1|TRBD1|NA
TGTGCCAGCTCACAACCGGGACAGGGGACTAGAAGCTCCTACAATGAGCAGTTCTTC
CASSQPGQGTRSSYNEQFF
>TRBV9|TRBJ1-2|TRBD1|NA
TGTGCCAGCAGCTTTACCCACGGGACAGGGGGCTCATACACCTTC
CASSFTHGTGGSYTF
>TRBV30|TRBJ1-1|NA|NA
TGTGCCTGGACCAGAGGGGGTTTCACTGAAGCTTTCTTT
CAWTRGGFTEAFF
>TRBV4-3|TRBJ1-6|TRBD1|few
TGCGCCAGCAGCCAAGAGGGACAGGGCTCTTCACCCCTCCACTTT
CASSQEGQGSSPLHF
>TRBV4-3|TRBJ2-3|TRBD2|many
TGCGCCAGCAGCCAAGATACTTTGGTAGCGGGGCCTTCACGACAGTATTTT
CASSQDTLVAGPSRQYF
>TRBV7-6|TRBJ2-7|TRBD1|NA
TGTGCCAGCAGCTCAGATCGGACAGGGGGGTCCTACGAGCAGTACTTC
CASSSDRTGGSYEQYF
>TRBV28|TRBJ1-5|TRBD1|NA
TGTGCCAGCAGCCTGACCGGGACAGGGGGGTATCAGCCCCAGCATTTT
CASSLTGTGGYQPQHF
>TRBV4-3|TRBJ1-1|NA|NA
TGCGCCAGCAGCCAAGATCCCCACCGGGGAAACACTGAAGCTTTCTTT
CASSQDPHRGNTEAFF
>TRBV28|TRBJ2-7|TRBD2|NA
TGTGCCAATCAGCGGGGGGGCTCCTACGAGCAGTACTTC
CANQRGGSYEQYF
>TRBV11-2|TRBJ1-1|NA|NA
TGTGCCAGCAGCTTAGGGAGGTCGGGGGACACTGAAGCTTTCTTT
CASSLGRSGDTEAFF
>TRBV30|TRBJ2-7|NA|many
TGTGCCTGGAGTTCATTCGGGGACGAGCAGTACTTC
CAWSSFGDEQYF
>TRBV18|TRBJ2-1|TRBD2|few
TGTGCCAGCTCACCACCCAGCGGGAGTGGGGGCAATGAGCAGTTCTTC
CASSPPSGSGGNEQFF
>TRBV9|TRBJ1-6|TRBD1|NA
TGTGCCAGCAATACAGGGGCAGAAAATAATTCACCCCTCCACTTT
CASNTGAENNSPLHF
>TRBV7-9|TRBJ1-5|NA|few
TGTGCCAGCAGCTTCCCAGGGTCCAATCAGCCCCAGCATTTT
CASSFPGSNQPQHF
>TRBV5-1|TRBJ2-3|TRBD1|NA
TGCGCCAGCATCGTCGGACAGGGGGCGGGGGATACGCAGTATTTT
CASIVGQGAGDTQYF
>TRBV7-2|TRBJ2-1|TRBD2|NA
TGTGCCAGCAGCTTAGGGACTAGCGATTTCAATGAGCAGTTCTTC
CASSLGTSDFNEQFF
>TRBV6-6|TRBJ2-5|TRBD2|NA
TGTGCCAGCACCGCCCCGGGGGGGTCGATCCAAGAGACCCAGTACTTC
CASTAPGGSIQETQYF
>TRBV5-1|TRBJ1-5|NA|few
TGCGCCAGCAGCGTGGACATTAATCAGCCCCAGCATTTT
CASSVDINQPQHF
>TRBV7-2|TRBJ2-3|TRBD1|few
TGTGCCAGCAGGCTACAGGGGGGCACAGATACGCAGTATTTT
CASRLQGGTDTQYF
>TRBV11-1|TRBJ2-3|NA|many
TGTGCCAGCAGCTCAAGCGGAGGCACAGATACGCAGTATTTT
CASSSSGGTDTQYF
>TRBV11-1|TRBJ2-3|TRBD2|few
TGTGCCAGCAGCCCCGGACTAGCGGGAGGGTCCCCAGATACGCAGTATTTT
CASSPGLAGGSPDTQYF
>TRBV30|TRBJ2-3|NA|NA
TGTGCCTGGAGTGTGAAGGGGACAGATACGCAGTATTTT
CAWSVKGTDTQYF
>TRBV15|TRBJ2-1|NA|NA
TGTGCCACCAGCAGAGGACATTTCCCCAATGAGCAGTTCTTC
CATSRGHFPNEQFF
>TRBV19|TRBJ2-1|NA|NA
TGTGCCAGTAGGAGGGGGGGGATATGGGGCTCCTACAATGAGCAGTTCTTC
CASRRGGIWGSYNEQFF
>TRBV7-2|TRBJ2-1|TRBD1|NA
TGTGCCAGCAGCCCCCAAGGGGACAGGATCAATGAGCAGTTCTTC
CASSPQGDRINEQFF
>TRBV18|TRBJ2-5|TRBD1|NA
TGTGCCAGCTCACCACCGGGGACAGGGGCAGAGACCCAGTACTTC
CASSPPGTGAETQYF
>TRBV4-2|TRBJ2-5|NA|NA
TGTGCCAGCAGCCAAGAGCGGGGTATAGGGACAGTCCAAGAGACCCAGTACTTC
CASSQERGIGTVQETQYF
>TRBV28|TRBJ2-4|NA|NA
TGTGCCAGCAGTCCAGGACAGCCGGGGGCCAAAAACATTCAGTACTTC
CASSPGQPGAKNIQYF
>TRBV6-1|TRBJ2-7|TRBD1|NA
TGTGCCAGCATGAAGACAGGGGACCCCTACGAGCAGTACTTC
CASMKTGDPYEQYF
>TRBV4-3|TRBJ2-5|TRBD2|few
TGCGCCAGCAGCCGAGGGACTAGACAAGAGACCCAGTACTTC
CASSRGTRQETQYF
>TRBV11-2|TRBJ2-7|NA|many
TGTGCCAGCAGTTCATCGACTGGAACCTACGAGCAGTACTTC
CASSSSTGTYEQYF
>TRBV7-9|TRBJ1-1|TRBD1|NA
TGTGCCAGCAGCTTAATGCGGACAGGGACTGAAGCTTTCTTT
CASSLMRTGTEAFF
>TRBV4-2|TRBJ2-3|NA|many
TGTGCCAGCAGTCTCGGGGGAGATCCAGATACGCAGTATTTT
CASSLGGDPDTQYF
>TRBV27|TRBJ1-2|NA|NA
TGTGCCAGCAGTTGGTCAGGGGTTTCGGAGAGCTATGGCTACACCTTC
CASSWSGVSESYGYTF
>TRBV30|TRBJ1-2|NA|NA
TGTGCCTGGAGTCGGGAGGGGCCCTGGGGCTACACCTTC
CAWSREGPWGYTF
>TRBV14|TRBJ2-5|NA|few
TGTGCCAGCAGCCAATTTCAGGGCCCTGGGGCCCAGTACTTC
CASSQFQGPGAQYF
>TRBV30|TRBJ1-2|NA|many
TGTGCCTGGAGTGTTTCGTTTAACTATGGCTACACCTTC
CAWSVSFNYGYTF
>TRBV7-9|TRBJ2-3|NA|few
TGTGCCAGCAGCTTTGGAGCAACAGATACGCAGTATTTT
CASSFGATDTQYF
>TRBV4-2|TRBJ2-3|TRBD1|few
TGTGCCAGCAGCTTGAGGGCCGGGACAGAAAGCACAGATACGCAGTATTTT
CASSLRAGTESTDTQYF